This TCR beta chain was profiled in a study of T-cell memory formation after mild COVID-19. About this clonotype: No antigen is known for it.

TCRdb reprocessed the 5' RACE reads via MiXCR and lists one record per CDR3 protein. The sample has 100,000 to 150,000 distinct CDR3 sequences, approximately 5.9% seen once. Trimming took off 7 bases at V and 0 bases at J, with 19 bases between the two ends. Per the germline V gene, CDR1 is DFQATT and CDR2 is SNEGSKA (reference sequence). This CDR3 comprises 16 residues. Study observations and caveats: Clones that contracted from day 15 to 85 were balanced CD4/CD8, while later expanders leaned CD4+. Several responding clones turned up in pre-infection memory, indicating that cross-reactive memory may have taken part.

This clonotype was sampled from an adult woman who had mild COVID-19 (a few samples of this study predate the infection). Cell type and time point are not known. This rearrangement joins TRBV20-1 to TRBJ2-1; the D gene could be TRBD1 or TRBD2 (5 bases each). The sample was PBMCs or a T cell subset sorted from them (not recorded which). CDR3 DNA: TGCAGTGTTAGGGACCTAAGGGAGAGCTCCTACAATGAGCAGTTCTTC. It translates to CSVRDLRESSYNEQFF.